The T cell receptor beta chain under discussion was sequenced for a study of vaccination and CD4 T cells after COVID-19. V dropped 6 bases and J dropped 1 base, with 16 bases sitting between them. This CDR3 has 17 amino acids. The V gene's germline CDR1 is KGHSH and CDR2 LQKENI. Treatment indicated: roughly 11-day PBMC culture with coronavirus spike peptide pools or control peptides (ViraFEST assay). At the Johns Hopkins FTIC core, DNA taken from cultured CD4+ T cells was sequenced by way of the Oncomine TCR Beta short-read assay. From the PCR reads, TCRdb called clonotypes with MiXCR, one entry per CDR3 protein. The data hold 5,500 to 8,000 distinct CDR3 sequences, with around four fifths observed a single time. Overall study findings and caveats: Convalescent patients showed a median 86.3% of reactive clones that were seen only post-vaccination.

As for this clonotype: Its antigen remains unknown.

The rearrangement links TRBV18 to TRBJ1-6, with D tentatively TRBD1 (6 bases). The sequenced material came from CD4+ T cells from blood, cultured in vitro. This TCR was recovered from a human donor who had recovered from COVID-19. The CDR3 reads CASSQDSQISYNSPLHF. CDR3 in DNA: TGTGCCAGCTCCCAGGACAGCCAAATATCCTATAATTCACCCCTCCACTTT.